This is a list of T cell receptor beta chains from one sample in a study of shared clonotypes between healthy human individuals. Clones were sequenced by immunoSEQ multiplex PCR, and TCRdb holds only the in-frame ones, with some missing. The repertoire holds roughly 2,000,000 clones, with about 95% as singletons. The sample comprised naive CD8+ T cells sorted from blood. Receptor source: a man aged 18 to 30 in good health. Both conserved end residues are part of each CDR3. The order of the fields is clone size, V gene, D gene, J gene, CDR3 DNA, CDR3 protein. D genes are given only for firm matches. Clone size is given for some rows only: seen once, a few or many times, or a class if the clone is expanded.

size: -
V: TRBV7-9
D: TRBD2
J: TRBJ2-1
DNA: TGTGCCAGCAGCTTAGTGGATGGACTAGCGGGGTTGAATGAGCAGTTCTTC
CDR3: CASSLVDGLAGLNEQFF

size: -
V: TRBV2
D: -
J: TRBJ2-5
DNA: TGTGCCCGATCACCGGGACGGATCCAAGAGACCCAGTACTTC
CDR3: CARSPGRIQETQYF

size: once
V: TRBV7-9
D: -
J: TRBJ2-1
DNA: TGTGCCAGCAGCTCTACCCCCGGCGAGCAGTTCTTC
CDR3: CASSSTPGEQFF

size: -
V: TRBV6-5
D: -
J: TRBJ2-7
DNA: TGTGCCAGCAGTTACGGACACGGGAGCTCCTACGAGCAGTACTTC
CDR3: CASSYGHGSSYEQYF

size: -
V: TRBV2
D: -
J: TRBJ1-2
DNA: TGTGCCAGCAAGGGAGAGAATGTGATCGATGGCTACACCTTC
CDR3: CASKGENVIDGYTF

size: -
V: TRBV5-6
D: -
J: TRBJ1-5
DNA: TGTGCCAGCAGCTTGGGGAGCATTAATCAGCCCCAGCATTTT
CDR3: CASSLGSINQPQHF

size: -
V: TRBV27
D: TRBD1
J: TRBJ2-5
DNA: TGTGCCAGCAGTTTGAGGACAGGGGAAGATGAGACCCAGTACTTC
CDR3: CASSLRTGEDETQYF

size: -
V: TRBV6-4
D: -
J: TRBJ1-1
DNA: TGTGCCAGCAGTGACCGCTGGGGAGAAGCTTTCTTT
CDR3: CASSDRWGEAFF

size: -
V: TRBV6-5
D: -
J: TRBJ2-5
DNA: TGTGCCAGCAGTTTCCTGGGGGACCTTCAAGAGACCCAGTACTTC
CDR3: CASSFLGDLQETQYF

size: -
V: TRBV4-1
D: TRBD2
J: TRBJ2-3
DNA: TGCGCCAGCAGCATAAGGGTTCCTAGCGGGGCAGCAGATACGCAGTATTTT
CDR3: CASSIRVPSGAADTQYF

size: -
V: TRBV18
D: -
J: TRBJ2-6
DNA: TGTGCCAGCTCACCACCGGTAGGGGCCAACGTCCTGACTTTC
CDR3: CASSPPVGANVLTF

size: -
V: TRBV5-1
D: TRBD1
J: TRBJ1-2
DNA: TGCGCCAGCAGCTCGTGGAATGAACAGGGGATCTATGGCTACACCTTC
CDR3: CASSSWNEQGIYGYTF

size: -
V: TRBV4-1
D: -
J: TRBJ1-5
DNA: TGCGCCAGCAGCCCACAGTCCGGGCCTCAATATCCCCAGCATTTT
CDR3: CASSPQSGPQYPQHF

size: -
V: TRBV7-9
D: -
J: TRBJ1-4
DNA: TGTGCCAGCAGCCTCCTAGACGGACTCGCAACTAATGAAAAACTGTTTTTT
CDR3: CASSLLDGLATNEKLFF

size: -
V: TRBV6-1
D: -
J: TRBJ1-1
DNA: TGTGCCAGCAGTGCCAGACTCCCGAACACTGAAGCTTTCTTT
CDR3: CASSARLPNTEAFF

size: -
V: TRBV7-8
D: -
J: TRBJ2-7
DNA: TGTGCCAGCAGCTTAGGGACTGGCCGTTCCTACGAGCAGTACTTC
CDR3: CASSLGTGRSYEQYF

size: -
V: TRBV4-2
D: TRBD2
J: TRBJ2-1
DNA: TGTGCCAGCAGCCAGTCAGCCGGGACTAGCGGGTATTGGGCGGCGAATGAGCAGTTCTTC
CDR3: CASSQSAGTSGYWAANEQFF

size: few
V: TRBV7-9
D: -
J: TRBJ2-5
DNA: TGTGCCAGCAGCTCAGTAGTTTGGGGGTCCCAAGAGACCCAGTACTTC
CDR3: CASSSVVWGSQETQYF

size: -
V: TRBV25-1
D: -
J: TRBJ2-7
DNA: TGTGCCAGCACCAGTTCGGGGGACGAGCAGTACTTC
CDR3: CASTSSGDEQYF

size: -
V: TRBV7-8
D: TRBD1
J: TRBJ1-1
DNA: TGTGCCAGCAGCTTAGAAGGGACAGGGGCTTTCTTT
CDR3: CASSLEGTGAFF

size: -
V: TRBV10-2
D: -
J: TRBJ1-2
DNA: TGCGCCAGCAGTGAGGGGTCGTTTGGCTACACCTTC
CDR3: CASSEGSFGYTF

size: -
V: TRBV9
D: -
J: TRBJ2-5
DNA: TGTGCCAGCAGCGGACGGGAAGGGGAGACCCAGTACTTC
CDR3: CASSGREGETQYF

size: -
V: TRBV6-1
D: TRBD1
J: TRBJ1-1
DNA: TGTGCCAGCGGGACAGGGAGTTTTAGTGAAGCTTTCTTT
CDR3: CASGTGSFSEAFF

size: -
V: TRBV4-3
D: -
J: TRBJ2-1
DNA: TGCGCCAGCAGCCAAGATAACGGGTGGGGCGGGGATGAGCAGTTCTTC
CDR3: CASSQDNGWGGDEQFF

size: -
V: TRBV19
D: TRBD1
J: TRBJ1-1
DNA: TGTGCCAGTAGTATAGTGTGGACAGGGGGGGTGAACACTGAAGCTTTCTTT
CDR3: CASSIVWTGGVNTEAFF

size: -
V: TRBV6-1
D: -
J: TRBJ2-7
DNA: TGTGCCAGCAGTGAAGACCGCATCGCCCCATACGAGCAGTACTTC
CDR3: CASSEDRIAPYEQYF